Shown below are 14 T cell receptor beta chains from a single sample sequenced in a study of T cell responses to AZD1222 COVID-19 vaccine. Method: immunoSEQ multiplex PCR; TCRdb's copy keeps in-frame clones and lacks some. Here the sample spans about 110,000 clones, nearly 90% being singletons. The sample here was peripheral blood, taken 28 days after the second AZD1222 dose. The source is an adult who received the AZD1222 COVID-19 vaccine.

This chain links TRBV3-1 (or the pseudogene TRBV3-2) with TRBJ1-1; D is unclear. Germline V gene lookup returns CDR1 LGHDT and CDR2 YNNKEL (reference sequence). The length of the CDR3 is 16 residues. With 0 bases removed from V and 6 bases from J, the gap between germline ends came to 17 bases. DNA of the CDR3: TGTGCCAGCAGCCAAGATTTGAGACATTTGGGCGCTGAAGCTTTCTTT. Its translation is CASSQDLRHLGAEAFF.

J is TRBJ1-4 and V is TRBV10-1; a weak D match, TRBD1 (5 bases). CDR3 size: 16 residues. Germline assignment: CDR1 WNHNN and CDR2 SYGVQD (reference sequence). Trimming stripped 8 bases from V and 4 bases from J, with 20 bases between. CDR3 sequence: CASLTGTRKSNEKLFF. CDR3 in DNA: TGCGCCAGCTTGACCGGGACGCGGAAAAGTAATGAAAAACTGTTTTTT.

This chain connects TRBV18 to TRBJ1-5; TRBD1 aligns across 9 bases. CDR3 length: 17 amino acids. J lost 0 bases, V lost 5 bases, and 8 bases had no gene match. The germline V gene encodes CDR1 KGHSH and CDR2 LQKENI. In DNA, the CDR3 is TGTGCCAGCTCAACAACAGGGACAGGGCTTAGCAATCAGCCCCAGCATTTT. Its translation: CASSTTGTGLSNQPQHF.

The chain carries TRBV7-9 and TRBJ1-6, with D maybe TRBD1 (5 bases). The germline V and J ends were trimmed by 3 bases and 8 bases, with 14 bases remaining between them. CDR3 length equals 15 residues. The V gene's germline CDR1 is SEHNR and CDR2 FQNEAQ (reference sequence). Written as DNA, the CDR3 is TGTGCCAGCAGCTTTGGTTCAGGGTGGGATTCACCCCTCCACTTT. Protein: CASSFGSGWDSPLHF.

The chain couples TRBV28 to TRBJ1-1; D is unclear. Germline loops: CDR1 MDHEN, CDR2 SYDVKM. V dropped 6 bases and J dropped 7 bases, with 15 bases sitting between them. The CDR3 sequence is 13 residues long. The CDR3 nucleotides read TGTGCCAGCAGCCCCTCGGGTGTCATTGAAGCTTTCTTT. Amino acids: CASSPSGVIEAFF.

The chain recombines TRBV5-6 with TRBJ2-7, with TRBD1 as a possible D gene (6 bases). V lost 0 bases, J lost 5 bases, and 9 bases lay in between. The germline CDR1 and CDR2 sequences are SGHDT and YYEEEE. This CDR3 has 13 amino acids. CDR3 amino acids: CASSLADRNEQYF. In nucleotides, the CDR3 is TGTGCCAGCAGCTTGGCGGACAGAAACGAGCAGTACTTC.

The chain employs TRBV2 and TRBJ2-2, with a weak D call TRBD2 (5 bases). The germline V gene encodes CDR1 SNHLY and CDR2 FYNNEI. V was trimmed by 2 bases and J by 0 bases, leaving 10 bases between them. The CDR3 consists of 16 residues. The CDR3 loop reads CASSERGPPNTGELFF. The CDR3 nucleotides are TGTGCCAGCAGTGAACGGGGTCCCCCGAACACCGGGGAGCTGTTTTTT.

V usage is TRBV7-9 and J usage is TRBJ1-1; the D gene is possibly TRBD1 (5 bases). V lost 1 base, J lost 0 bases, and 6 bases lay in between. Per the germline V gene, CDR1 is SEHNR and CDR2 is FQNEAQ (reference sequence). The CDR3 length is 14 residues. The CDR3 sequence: CASSLDRLNTEAFF. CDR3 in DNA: TGTGCCAGCAGCTTAGACAGGTTGAACACTGAAGCTTTCTTT.

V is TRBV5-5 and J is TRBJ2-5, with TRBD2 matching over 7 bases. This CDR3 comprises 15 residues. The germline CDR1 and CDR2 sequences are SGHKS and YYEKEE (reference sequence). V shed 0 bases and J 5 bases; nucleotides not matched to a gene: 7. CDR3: CASSLDAGGRETQYF. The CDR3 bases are TGTGCCAGCAGCTTGGATGCCGGGGGGAGGGAGACCCAGTACTTC.

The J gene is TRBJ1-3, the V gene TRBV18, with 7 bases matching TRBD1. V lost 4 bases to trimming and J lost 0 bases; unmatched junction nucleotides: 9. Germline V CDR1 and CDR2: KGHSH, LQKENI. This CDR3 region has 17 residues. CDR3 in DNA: TGTGCCAGCTCACTAGGACAGGTGGCCCTCTCTGGAAACACCATATATTTT. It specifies CASSLGQVALSGNTIYF.

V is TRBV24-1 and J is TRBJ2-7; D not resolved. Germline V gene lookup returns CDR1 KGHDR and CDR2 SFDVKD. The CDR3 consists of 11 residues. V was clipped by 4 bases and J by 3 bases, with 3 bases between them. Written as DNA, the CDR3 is TGTGCCACCAGTGACCACTACGAGCAGTACTTC. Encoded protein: CATSDHYEQYF.

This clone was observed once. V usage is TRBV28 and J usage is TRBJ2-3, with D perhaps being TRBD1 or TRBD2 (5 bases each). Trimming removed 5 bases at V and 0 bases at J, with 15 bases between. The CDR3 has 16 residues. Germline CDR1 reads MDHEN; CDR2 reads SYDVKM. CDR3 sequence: CASSVTGTESTDTQYF. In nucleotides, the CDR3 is TGTGCCAGCAGTGTAACCGGGACGGAGAGCACAGATACGCAGTATTTT.

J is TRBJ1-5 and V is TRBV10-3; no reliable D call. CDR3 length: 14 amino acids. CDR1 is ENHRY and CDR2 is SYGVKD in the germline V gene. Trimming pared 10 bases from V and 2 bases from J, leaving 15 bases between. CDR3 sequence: CATSPSAGNQPQHF. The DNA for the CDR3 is TGTGCCACCTCGCCCAGTGCTGGCAATCAGCCCCAGCATTTT.

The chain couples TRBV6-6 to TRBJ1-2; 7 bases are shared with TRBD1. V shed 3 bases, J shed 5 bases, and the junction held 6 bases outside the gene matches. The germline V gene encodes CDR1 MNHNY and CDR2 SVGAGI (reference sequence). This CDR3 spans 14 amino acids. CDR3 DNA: TGTGCCAGCAGTTATGGGGACAGCCGATATGGCTACACCTTC. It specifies CASSYGDSRYGYTF.